This T cell receptor (beta chain) came from a study of blood T cell repertoires in COVID-19 (dated by TCRdb to about 2020). Concerning the study at large: Samples covering the acute and convalescent phases of COVID-19 were provided by collaborators in the United States, Italy and Spain. The material from the prospective study consisted of cDNA or gDNA derived from T cells, B-cell-depleted T cells, or PBMCs. Deeply sampled blood TCRbeta repertoires from subjects exposed to, actively infected with, or recovered from COVID-19 were included in the dataset. The repertoires were released in a freely available public database intended as a resource for research on the immune response to SARS-CoV-2. The samples were drawn from two sources: the first 160 participants of the ongoing ImmuneRACE study, and about 1,300 subjects contributed by 6 global collaborators. Nearly every sample came with metadata listing a de-identified subject ID, COVID-19 status, age in years and sex. Where HLA class I and class II types were available, the types were taken from metadata supplied by the sample provider, not from assay-based typing.

One collaborating source in Seattle enrolled patients while the patients were actively infected and followed the patients over time throughout the course of disease. Each collaborating institution followed its own protocols to collect whole blood in K2EDTA tubes. For TCRbeta analysis, collaborator samples were shipped as frozen whole blood, as isolated PBMCs, or as DNA extracted from either sample type. Comments on this clone: The clone's antigen remains unknown. There are no base qualities to consult, and no much larger clone falls within one base.

Study-wide conclusions, independent of this receptor: The amount of clinical and demographic metadata varied by source and participant and was provided uncurated.

TCRbeta CDR3 regions were amplified from genomic DNA by means of the immunoSEQ Assay, a bias-controlled multiplex PCR. The original pipeline was this. Nucleated cell counts per sample were estimated from amplification of reference gene primers within the assay. To quantify the absolute abundance of each unique TCRbeta CDR3 rearrangement, sequence reads were collapsed and filtered. Productive Simpson clonality was computed per sample as the square root of Simpson's diversity index over productive rearrangements. TCRdb carries this immuneACCESS record with in-frame sequences only. Its versions omit some clonotypes, under half of them owing to an unresolved V gene in the studies checked, with the rest unexplained. V, J and clone size were drawn from that table, and D and trimming were deduced from the DNA. This sample comprises about 290,000 clones, roughly nine tenths of them detected only once. The ten largest clonotypes hold more than 9.5% of the sample.

Specimen: peripheral blood. This receptor was taken from a woman aged 25 to 39 with COVID-19, enrolled during active disease.

The CDR3 is CASKLGGYGYTF. The nucleotides are TGTGCCAGCAAGTTAGGGGGCTATGGCTACACCTTC. The chain links TRBV2 with TRBJ1-2; possibly the D gene is TRBD1, per 6 matching bases. Via the germline V gene, CDR1 is SNHLY and CDR2 FYNNEI. Inclusive of the bounding cysteine and phenylalanine, the CDR3 is 12 residues long. The kept DNA is CDR3 alone, 36 bases in frame from the first base. V loses 7 bases of germline sequence and J loses 4 bases, and the interval between the two ends is 10 bases.